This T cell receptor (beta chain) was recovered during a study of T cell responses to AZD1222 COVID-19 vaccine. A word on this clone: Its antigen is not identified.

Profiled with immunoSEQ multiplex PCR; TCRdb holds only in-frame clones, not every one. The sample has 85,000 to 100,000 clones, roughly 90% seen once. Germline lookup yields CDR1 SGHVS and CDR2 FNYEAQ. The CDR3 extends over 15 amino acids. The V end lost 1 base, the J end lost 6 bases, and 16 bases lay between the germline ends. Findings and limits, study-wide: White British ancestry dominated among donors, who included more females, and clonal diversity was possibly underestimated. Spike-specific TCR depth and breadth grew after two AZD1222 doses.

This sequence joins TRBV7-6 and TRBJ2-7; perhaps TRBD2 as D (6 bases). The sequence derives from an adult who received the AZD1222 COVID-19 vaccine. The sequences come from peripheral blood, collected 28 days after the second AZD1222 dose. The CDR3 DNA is TGTGCCAGCAGCTTAGTTTCGGAGGGGAGGTCCGAGCAGTACTTC. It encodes CASSLVSEGRSEQYF.